The subject of this entry is one TCR beta chain. This CDR3 has 17 residues. Germline CDR1 MDHEN, CDR2 SYDVKM. Trimming cost V 7 bases and J 1 base; bases outside gene matches: 15. Method: immunoSEQ multiplex PCR; TCRdb's copy keeps in-frame clones and lacks some. Among 67,000 or so clones listed, roughly 92% were seen once. This sample was taken from a study of technical replicates of blood from a few donors. The genes are TRBV28 and TRBJ1-2; 7 positions match TRBD1. What was sequenced was T cells isolated from PBMCs. The TCR sequence derives from a human donor in good health. The CDR3: CASIATDGQEYNYGYTF. The CDR3, as DNA: TGTGCCAGCATCGCCACCGACGGACAGGAGTATAACTATGGCTACACCTTC.